These 18 T cell receptor beta chains came from one sample sequenced in a study of T cell therapy after organ transplantation. After 3 to 5 hours of CMV peptide pool restimulation, IFN-gamma-secreting therapy product cells were captured with a secretion assay. No antigens are known for them. Only in-frame clones appear in the TCRdb table, and some are missing; sequencing was by immunoSEQ multiplex PCR. The sample contains about 1,200 clones, 30% to 45% of which appear only once. Sequences were obtained from cultured CD8+ T cells. Receptor source: a human patient who had received a solid organ transplant and had CMV disease. T cells may partly derive from the graft donor.

J is TRBJ2-3 and V is TRBV6-1; weak D call: TRBD2 (5 bases). Trimming pared 8 bases from V and 2 bases from J, leaving 11 bases between. Germline CDR1 reads MNHNS; CDR2 reads SASEGT. The CDR3 contains 13 residues. The CDR3 bases are TGTGCCAGCGTCATCGGGGACACAGATACGCAGTATTTT. This translates into CASVIGDTDTQYF.

The chain employs TRBV2 and TRBJ1-6; no reliable D call. Trimming removed 3 bases at V and 7 bases at J, with 10 bases between. The CDR3 consists of 14 residues. The germline V gene has CDR1 SNHLY and CDR2 FYNNEI. CDR3 nucleotide sequence: TGTGCCAGCAGTGATGAGACATTCAATTCACCCCTCCACTTT. Protein sequence: CASSDETFNSPLHF.

The chain has TRBV4-3 and TRBJ2-5; D gene ambiguous. TRBJ2-7 explains the end of the DNA better; the J call may be wrong. This CDR3 is 15 amino acids long. From germline, CDR1 is LGHNA and CDR2 YSLEER. The DNA of the CDR3 is TGCGCCAGCAGCCAAGCGGTCCTTGGAAGCTACGAGCAGTACTTC. Its translation: CASSQAVLGSYEQYF.

By share, this clone ranks as large (0.1 to 1%). In nucleotides, the CDR3 is TGCGCCAGCAGCCAAGCGGTTTTGGGTACCGGGGAGCTGTTTTTT. This codes for CASSQAVLGTGELFF. This chain connects TRBV4-3 to TRBJ2-2; D is unresolved. The germline CDR1 and CDR2 sequences are LGHNA and YSLEER. The CDR3 spans 15 residues. V lost 1 base and J lost 5, with 11 bases in between.

This clone has just a few counts. Other DNA sequences from this sample encode an identical CDR3 as well. The genes are TRBV4-3 and TRBJ2-7; TRBD2 is a possible D gene (6 bases). Germline V gene data show CDR1 as LGHNA and CDR2 as YSLEER. V shed 1 base and J shed 1 base, with 11 bases lying between them. The CDR3 runs to 15 residues. Here the CDR3 reads CASSQVGDLSYEQYF. CDR3 DNA: TGCGCCAGCAGCCAAGTTGGGGACTTATCCTACGAGCAGTACTTC.

The chain links TRBV4-1 to TRBJ2-7; D is unclear. The germline V gene has CDR1 MGHRA and CDR2 YSYEKL. There are 15 residues in the CDR3. V was pared by 0 bases and J by 6 bases, with 15 bases between. The CDR3 loop is CASSQDLALAAEQYF. DNA for the CDR3: TGCGCCAGCAGCCAAGATTTGGCGTTGGCCGCCGAGCAGTACTTC.

Judged by abundance, this clone is large (0.1 to 1%). This rearrangement joins TRBV4-3 to TRBJ1-1; D unresolved. This CDR3 spans 14 amino acids. Trimming took off 0 bases at V and 3 bases at J, with 8 bases between the two ends. Per the germline V gene, CDR1 is LGHNA and CDR2 is YSLEER. CDR3 sequence reads: CASSQDGVDTEAFF. The DNA of the CDR3 is TGCGCCAGCAGCCAAGATGGAGTAGACACTGAAGCTTTCTTT.

The J gene is TRBJ1-6, the V gene TRBV4-3, with D maybe TRBD1 (5 bases). The CDR3 extends over 15 amino acids. From germline, CDR1 is LGHNA and CDR2 YSLEER. The germline V and J ends were trimmed by 3 bases and 5 bases, with 11 bases remaining between them. The CDR3: CASSQTALDNSPLHF. CDR3 coding DNA: TGCGCCAGCAGCCAGACAGCCCTTGATAATTCACCCCTCCACTTT.

This clone is large within its sample. The chain joins TRBV4-3 to TRBJ2-1; maybe TRBD2 (5 bases). Germline lookup yields CDR1 LGHNA and CDR2 YSLEER. The CDR3 is 13 amino acids. The V end was cut by 4 bases, the J end by 10 bases, with 14 bases between. This CDR3 is CASSREPEREQFF. CDR3 bases: TGCGCCAGCAGCCGCGAGCCAGAGCGGGAGCAGTTCTTC.

The chain recombines TRBV29-1 with TRBJ2-7; TRBD1 matches at 9 bases. This CDR3 is built from 11 residues. V was clipped by 6 bases and J by 5 bases; unmatched bases: 2. CDR1 and CDR2 from the germline V gene are SQVTM and ANQGSEA. CDR3 bases: TGCAGCGTCGGACAGGGGAACGAGCAGTACTTC. It translates to CSVGQGNEQYF.

Concerning this clone itself: Other DNA variants within this sample encode the same CDR3. The rearrangement joins TRBV4-3 to TRBJ2-7; D unresolved. The CDR3 loop spans 13 amino acids. From germline, CDR1 is LGHNA and CDR2 YSLEER. Trimming shortened V by 0 bases and J by 6 bases, and 9 bases separated the two germline ends. The CDR3 spells CASSQEPHREQYF. As DNA, the CDR3 is TGCGCCAGCAGCCAAGAGCCCCACCGCGAGCAGTACTTC.

The CDR3 spells CASSLIGVETQYF. In DNA, the CDR3 is TGTGCCAGCAGCTTGATCGGGGTGGAGACCCAGTACTTC. The V call is TRBV5-6, the J call TRBJ2-5; D is perhaps TRBD2 (5 bases). The germline CDR1 and CDR2 sequences are SGHDT and YYEEEE. The CDR3 has 13 residues. Trimming took off 1 base at V and 5 bases at J, with 9 bases between the two ends.

The chain recombines TRBV30 with TRBJ1-2; no definite D call. The CDR3 runs to 10 residues. From germline, CDR1 is GTSNPN and CDR2 SVGIG (reference sequence). CDR3 amino acids: CALTTSGYTF. In DNA, the CDR3 is TGTGCTCTTACGACAAGCGGCTACACCTTC.

Regarding this clone: Different DNA sequences within this sample yield the same CDR3. The genes are TRBV4-3 and TRBJ2-1; no firm D call. The V end lost 0 bases, the J end lost 5 bases, and 8 bases lay between the germline ends. The CDR3 totals 14 residues. Germline CDR1 is LGHNA and CDR2 is YSLEER. As DNA, the CDR3 is TGCGCCAGCAGCCAAGATGCCCTTAACAATGAGCAGTTCTTC. Its translation: CASSQDALNNEQFF.

This clone qualifies as medium-sized. The chain couples TRBV4-3 to TRBJ2-7, with D unresolved. V lost 0 bases and J 3 bases, leaving 6 bases between the germline ends. The CDR3 totals 13 residues. CDR1 is LGHNA, CDR2 YSLEER, per germline. In DNA, the CDR3 is TGCGCCAGCAGCCAAGAAAACGGCTACGAGCAGTACTTC. Its protein product is CASSQENGYEQYF.

This clone was seen a handful of times. CDR3 amino acids: CASSQDNGGGGEAFF. For the CDR3, the DNA is TGCGCCAGCAGCCAAGATAATGGTGGAGGGGGGGAAGCTTTCTTT. This rearrangement joins TRBV4-3 to TRBJ1-1; TRBD1 might be the D (6 bases). Trimming removed 0 bases at V and 8 bases at J, with 16 bases between. Per germline, CDR1 LGHNA and CDR2 YSLEER. CDR3 length equals 15 residues.

This sequence joins TRBV4-2 and TRBJ2-1; D gene unclear. This CDR3 has 14 amino acids. Per the germline V gene, CDR1 is LGHNA and CDR2 is YNFKEQ. V was pared by 2 bases and J by 7 bases, with 12 bases between. The CDR3 DNA sequence: TGTGCCAGCAGCCAACCTGACATCGGGAATGAGCAGTTCTTC. Translation: CASSQPDIGNEQFF.

This clone is categorized as large. The rearrangement joins TRBV4-3 to TRBJ1-1; the D is unclear. CDR3 length: 13 amino acids. V shed 0 bases and J shed 7 bases, with 9 bases lying between them. Germline V gene lookup returns CDR1 LGHNA and CDR2 YSLEER. The DNA for the CDR3 is TGCGCCAGCAGCCAAGAGCCAGAACGTGAAGCTTTCTTT. Protein product: CASSQEPEREAFF.